There are a few counts of the clone carrying this T cell receptor beta chain. What it binds is not known. The data stem from a study of CD8 T cells in ankylosing spondylitis. Study-wide results and caveats: Clones tied to disease were said to be significantly enriched in matched ankylosing spondylitis synovial fluid. For ankylosing spondylitis blood, a TCR beta motif of roughly 8 highly homologous variants appeared characteristic.

As the method for making TCR beta libraries, quantitative 5'-RACE with molecular barcodes was used. TCRdb fed the 5' RACE reads into MiXCR, producing one record per CDR3 protein. The data hold approximately 540,000 distinct CDR3 sequences, with roughly 13% observed a single time. The CDR3 is made up of 17 amino acids. This sequence joins TRBV21-1 and TRBJ1-5. TRBV21-1 corresponds to a pseudogene. The TCR comes from a male donor with ankylosing spondylitis. The sequenced sample consisted of blood, either unsorted or a sorted T cell fraction (not recorded which). CDR3 DNA sequence: TGTGCCAGCAGCAAAGGGCCCTCAGGATGGGTTCATCAGCCCCAGCATTTT. It codes for CASSKGPSGWVHQPQHF.